These 31 T cell receptor beta chains came from one sample sequenced in a study of blood T cell repertoires in COVID-19. Data came from immunoSEQ multiplex PCR; TCRdb stores just in-frame clones and leaves some out. The sample has over 150,000 clones, approximately 88% seen once; the top ten hold less than 3.5%. Material for sequencing was peripheral blood. Every receptor here comes from a woman in her sixties or seventies with acute or convalescent COVID-19.

The CDR3 reads CASRTRGSATEAFF. CDR3 coding DNA: TGTGCCAGTAGGACTCGGGGGTCCGCCACTGAAGCTTTCTTT. This chain uses TRBV19 with TRBJ1-1, with D perhaps TRBD1 (5 bases). From germline, CDR1 is LNHDA and CDR2 SQIVND (reference sequence). V was shortened by 6 bases and J by 4 bases, with 15 bases between the two germline ends. The length of the CDR3 is 14 residues.

The rearrangement links TRBV7-9 to TRBJ2-3, with 9 bases identical to TRBD2. This CDR3 spans 19 amino acids. Trimming removed 3 bases from V and 0 bases from J; junction bases left unmatched: 13. The germline V gene encodes CDR1 SEHNR and CDR2 FQNEAQ (reference sequence). In DNA form, the CDR3 reads TGTGCCAGCAGCTTCCCGAGAGGGAGCGGGGGGTATAGCACAGATACGCAGTATTTT. This codes for CASSFPRGSGGYSTDTQYF.

The chain combines TRBV30 with TRBJ1-1, with 8 bases aligning to TRBD1. Germline lookup yields CDR1 GTSNPN and CDR2 SVGIG (reference sequence). The CDR3 loop spans 12 amino acids. Trimming took 8 bases from V and 0 from J; bases not matched to a gene: 2. CDR3 sequence reads: CARQGMNTEAFF. CDR3 nucleotides: TGTGCCCGACAGGGGATGAACACTGAAGCTTTCTTT.

This chain links TRBV3-1 (or the pseudogene TRBV3-2) with TRBJ1-6; the match to TRBD1 covers 9 bases. CDR1 is LGHDT, CDR2 YNNKEL, per germline (reference sequence). The CDR3 is 17 amino acids. Trimming cost V 2 bases and J 9 bases; bases outside gene matches: 11. The CDR3 DNA is TGTGCCAGCAGCCAAACCGGGACAGGGACCGCGGCTTCACCCCTCCACTTT. It yields the protein CASSQTGTGTAASPLHF.

This clone was observed once. Other DNA sequences in this specimen translate into the identical CDR3. The J gene is TRBJ2-5, the V gene TRBV7-9; possibly TRBD1 for D (6 bases). Germline V gives CDR1 SEHNR, CDR2 FQNEAQ (reference sequence). Trimming removed 3 bases at V and 2 bases at J, with 7 bases between. There are 13 residues in the CDR3. For the CDR3, the DNA is TGTGCCAGCAGCTTTGGACAGCAAGAGACCCAGTACTTC. It codes for CASSFGQQETQYF.

This clone showed up just once. The gene calls are TRBV7-2 and TRBJ2-3; weak D call: TRBD2 (5 bases). The germline gives CDR1 SGHTA, CDR2 FQGNSA. V lost 5 bases and J lost 5, with 14 bases in between. The CDR3 is 14 amino acids. DNA for the CDR3: TGTGCCAGCAGCGACGGGGTGATCAAAGATACGCAGTATTTT. Protein sequence: CASSDGVIKDTQYF.

The chain joins TRBV7-2 to TRBJ1-5; TRBD1 might be the D (5 bases). The germline V gene encodes CDR1 SGHTA and CDR2 FQGNSA. This CDR3 region has 14 residues. V was shortened by 7 bases and J by 3 bases, with 13 bases between the two germline ends. The CDR3 is CASTLGAPNQPQHF. The CDR3 region has the DNA TGTGCCAGCACCCTAGGGGCCCCCAATCAGCCCCAGCATTTT.

The chain combines TRBV13 with TRBJ2-1; 7 bases line up with TRBD2. This CDR3 is built from 17 residues. CDR1 PRHDT and CDR2 FYEKMQ come from the germline V gene (reference sequence). V dropped 0 bases and J dropped 3; count of bases not matched to a gene: 8. The CDR3 sequence: CASSLGALGGGYNEQFF. The CDR3 region has the DNA TGTGCCAGCAGCTTAGGTGCCCTTGGCGGGGGCTACAATGAGCAGTTCTTC.

V is TRBV5-1 and J is TRBJ1-4; D is unclear. Trimming shortened V by 4 bases and J by 7 bases, and 14 bases separated the two germline ends. The CDR3 is made up of 14 amino acids. Germline CDR1 and CDR2: SGHRS and YFSETQ. The DNA for the CDR3 is TGCGCCAGCAGCGCCGGGTCCCCAGTTGAAAAACTGTTTTTT. Its translation is CASSAGSPVEKLFF.

The rearrangement joins TRBV5-1 to TRBJ1-4, with D uncertain. The V end was cut by 4 bases, the J end by 7 bases, with 23 bases between. CDR3 size: 17 residues. CDR1 and CDR2 (germline): SGHRS, YFSETQ. The CDR3 nucleotides are TGCGCCAGCAGCGCCTCCGGGTCCCCCTCGGTCGGTGAAAAACTGTTTTTT. It translates to CASSASGSPSVGEKLFF. The full variable domain, rest sourced from reference TRBV5-1 and TRBJ1-4, is KAGVTQTPRYLIKTRGQQVTLSCSPISGHRSVSWYQQTPGQGLQFLFEYFSETQRNKGNFPGRFSGRQFSNSRSEMNVSTLELGDSALYLCASSASGSPSVGEKLFFGSGTQLSVL.

V gene TRBV5-1 combines with J gene TRBJ2-7; TRBD2 is a possible D gene (7 bases). Per germline, CDR1 SGHRS and CDR2 YFSETQ. The V gene lost 7 bases and the J gene lost 2 bases, with 19 bases spanning the gap. The CDR3 consists of 15 residues. The CDR3 protein is CASGPGAGDTYEQYF. CDR3 bases: TGCGCCAGCGGCCCAGGGGCGGGGGACACCTACGAGCAGTACTTC.

The chain employs TRBV28 and TRBJ1-2, with TRBD1 as a possible D gene (5 bases). The germline gives CDR1 MDHEN, CDR2 SYDVKM. The CDR3 is made up of 15 amino acids. V was shortened by 3 bases and J by 6 bases, with 17 bases between the two germline ends. This CDR3 is CASSFFTGSRDGYTF. The CDR3 DNA reads TGTGCCAGCAGTTTCTTCACAGGCTCCCGTGATGGCTACACCTTC.

This CDR3 is CASSVGDTNSIQYF. CDR3 nucleotide sequence: TGTGCCAGCAGCGTAGGGGACACCAACTCAATTCAGTACTTC. V usage is TRBV9 and J usage is TRBJ2-4; weak D call: TRBD1 (6 bases). The length of the CDR3 is 14 residues. V shed 0 bases and J shed 10 bases, with 14 bases lying between them. Germline V lookup: CDR1 SGDLS, CDR2 YYNGEE.

The V gene is TRBV7-4, the J gene TRBJ1-5, with a weak D call TRBD1 (6 bases). CDR1 and CDR2 from the germline V gene are SGHVT and SQSDAQ. CDR3 size: 17 residues. Trimming left V 2 bases short and J 3 bases short, with 17 bases between. The CDR3 nucleotides read TGTGCCAGCAGCTTACGGCAGGGGAGGGTTGCCAATCAGCCCCAGCATTTT. This codes for CASSLRQGRVANQPQHF.

The chain combines TRBV5-1 with TRBJ2-3; the match to TRBD1 covers 11 bases. V lost 4 bases to trimming and J lost 0 bases; unmatched junction nucleotides: 4. This CDR3 spans 16 amino acids. Germline V gene data show CDR1 as SGHRS and CDR2 as YFSETQ. CDR3 sequence (DNA): TGCGCCAGCAGCCTGGACAGGGGGCAGAGCACAGATACGCAGTATTTT. The encoded protein is CASSLDRGQSTDTQYF. The full variable domain, its missing parts supplied by reference TRBV5-1 and TRBJ2-3, is KAGVTQTPRYLIKTRGQQVTLSCSPISGHRSVSWYQQTPGQGLQFLFEYFSETQRNKGNFPGRFSGRQFSNSRSEMNVSTLELGDSALYLCASSLDRGQSTDTQYFGPGTRLTVL.

The chain employs TRBV6-2 or TRBV6-3 and TRBJ1-5; 9 nucleotides line up with TRBD1. Germline trimming cut 2 bases from V and 7 bases from J; bases unmatched to any gene: 3. The CDR3 totals 14 residues. Germline lookup yields CDR1 MNHEY and CDR2 SVGEGT. The CDR3 protein is CASSYGDREQPQHF. The CDR3, as DNA: TGTGCCAGCAGTTACGGGGACAGGGAACAGCCCCAGCATTTT.

The V gene is TRBV11-3, the J gene TRBJ2-1; 8 nucleotides match TRBD1. CDR3 length: 14 residues. V lost 3 bases, J lost 5 bases, and 3 bases stayed unmatched. Germline V gene data show CDR1 as SGHNT and CDR2 as YENEEA. This chain's CDR3 is CASSFGQGDNEQFF. For the CDR3, the DNA is TGTGCCAGCAGCTTCGGACAGGGAGACAATGAGCAGTTCTTC.

V and J are TRBV10-3 and TRBJ1-1, with 7 bases lining up with TRBD1. The CDR3 sequence is 13 residues long. CDR1 and CDR2 (germline): ENHRY, SYGVKD. The trim removed 6 bases at V and 6 bases at J, leaving 7 bases unmatched. The CDR3 loop is CAIRPDREAEAFF. The CDR3 DNA follows: TGTGCCATCAGGCCCGACAGGGAGGCTGAAGCTTTCTTT.

This clone was seen a few times. The sample carries other DNA sequences with the same CDR3. This chain connects TRBV7-2 to TRBJ2-3; weak D call: TRBD2 (7 bases). V lost 0 bases to trimming and J lost 3 bases, with 10 bases between them. The germline gives CDR1 SGHTA, CDR2 FQGNSA. CDR3 size: 15 residues. The CDR3 coding sequence is TGTGCCAGCAGCTTAGCGGGGGGGCGGACAGATACGCAGTATTTT. This codes for CASSLAGGRTDTQYF.

The chain is built from TRBV29-1 and TRBJ1-2; 12 positions match TRBD1. CDR1 is SQVTM and CDR2 is ANQGSEA in the germline V gene. The V segment lost 4 bases and the J segment 3 bases; nucleotides outside the gene matches: 12. There are 17 residues in the CDR3. DNA for the CDR3: TGCAGCGTTGGGCGGGGGACAGGGGGCCTGTGGGACTATGGCTACACCTTC. It is translated as CSVGRGTGGLWDYGYTF.

This chain connects TRBV19 to TRBJ2-2, with 8 bases matching TRBD2. Germline CDR1 is LNHDA and CDR2 is SQIVND (reference sequence). The CDR3 covers 17 residues. The ends lost 3 bases at V and 0 bases at J; junction bases unmatched: 6. The CDR3 spells CASSMISGGANTGELFF. CDR3 DNA sequence: TGTGCCAGTAGTATGATCAGCGGGGGCGCGAACACCGGGGAGCTGTTTTTT.

The chain uses TRBV5-1 and TRBJ2-2; tentatively, D is TRBD2 (5 bases). In germline, CDR1 is SGHRS, CDR2 YFSETQ. V lost 4 bases to trimming and J lost 2 bases, with 12 bases between them. This CDR3 spans 15 amino acids. CDR3 in amino acids: CASSLGEVNTGELFF. CDR3 bases: TGCGCCAGCAGCCTGGGAGAGGTTAACACCGGGGAGCTGTTTTTT.

V gene TRBV7-9 combines with J gene TRBJ1-5, with a possible D match to TRBD1 (6 bases). Trimming took off 3 bases at V and 6 bases at J, with 12 bases between the two ends. Germline V gene sequence: CDR1 SEHNR, CDR2 FQNEAQ (reference sequence). This CDR3 is 14 amino acids long. The CDR3, as DNA: TGTGCCAGCAGCTTGACCGGACAGCCTCAGCCCCAGCATTTT. Protein product: CASSLTGQPQPQHF. Full variable domain (rest looked up from reference TRBV7-9 and TRBJ1-5): DTGVSQNPRHKITKRGQNVTFRCDPISEHNRLYWYRQTLGQGPEFLTYFQNEAQLEKSRLLSDRFSAERPKGSFSTLEIQRTEQGDSAMYLCASSLTGQPQPQHFGDGTRLSIL.

This sequence joins TRBV7-9 and TRBJ2-7; TRBD1 agrees at 7 bases. The CDR3 totals 12 residues. J gave up 6 bases and V 5 bases, and 4 bases lay outside the gene matches. CDR1 and CDR2 (germline): SEHNR, FQNEAQ (reference sequence). DNA for the CDR3: TGTGCCAGCAGCGCCGACAGGGTCGAGCAGTACTTC. As protein: CASSADRVEQYF.

This rearrangement joins TRBV2 to TRBJ2-2, with D unclear. V lost 4 bases to trimming and J lost 1 base, with 7 bases between them. This CDR3 has 14 residues. Germline CDR1 is SNHLY and CDR2 is FYNNEI. The CDR3 is CASSGRVNTGELFF. DNA for the CDR3: TGTGCCAGCAGTGGCCGGGTGAACACCGGGGAGCTGTTTTTT.

The chain uses TRBV5-4 and TRBJ1-1; unclear D gene. The V gene lost 2 bases and the J gene lost 0 bases, with 11 bases spanning the gap. Per germline, CDR1 SGHNT and CDR2 YYREEE (reference sequence). The CDR3 extends over 15 amino acids. This chain's CDR3 is CASSFQRAVNTEAFF. Here the CDR3 DNA reads TGTGCCAGCAGCTTCCAGAGGGCGGTGAACACTGAAGCTTTCTTT.

V gene TRBV6-5 combines with J gene TRBJ1-4; 11 positions match TRBD1. Germline CDR1 and CDR2: MNHEY and SVGAGI. The CDR3 runs 15 residues. V dropped 5 bases and J dropped 8; count of bases not matched to a gene: 7. The CDR3 spells CASSPGTGGGEKLFF. The CDR3 coding sequence is TGTGCCAGCAGTCCCGGGACAGGGGGAGGCGAAAAACTGTTTTTT.

Only one count was recorded for this clone. The chain employs TRBV7-2 and TRBJ1-5, with TRBD1 matching 11 bases. Trimming took 4 bases from V and 4 from J; bases not matched to a gene: 6. The CDR3 runs to 16 residues. Germline V CDR1 and CDR2: SGHTA, FQGNSA. The chain's CDR3 is CASSSAGQGANQPQHF. The CDR3 coding sequence is TGTGCCAGCAGCTCAGCAGGACAGGGGGCAAATCAGCCCCAGCATTTT.

CDR3: CASSQVGQAFEAFF. Written as DNA, the CDR3 is TGTGCCAGCAGCCAGGTGGGACAGGCGTTTGAAGCTTTCTTT. J is TRBJ1-1 and V is TRBV4-2; 8 bases match TRBD1. Germline V lookup: CDR1 LGHNA, CDR2 YNFKEQ. V shed 3 bases and J 7 bases; nucleotides not matched to a gene: 7. The CDR3 is made up of 14 amino acids.

V gene TRBV28 combines with J gene TRBJ1-2, with 7 bases that match TRBD1. V dropped 3 bases and J dropped 2; count of bases not matched to a gene: 6. CDR3 length: 15 amino acids. The germline CDR1 and CDR2 sequences are MDHEN and SYDVKM. CDR3 sequence reads: CASSLPGQLNYGYTF. CDR3 nucleotide sequence: TGTGCCAGCAGTTTGCCGGGACAGCTAAACTATGGCTACACCTTC.

This clone is a singleton in its sample. The rearrangement joins TRBV18 to TRBJ1-4, with 8 nucleotides matching TRBD1. CDR1 KGHSH and CDR2 LQKENI come from the germline V gene. The J segment lost 6 bases and the V segment lost 4 bases, leaving 4 bases of the junction unmatched. This CDR3 has 14 residues. The CDR3 loop reads CASSLDRGDEKLFF. The CDR3 DNA reads TGTGCCAGCTCACTAGACAGGGGTGATGAAAAACTGTTTTTT. Full variable domain (missing parts from reference TRBV18 and TRBJ1-4): NAGVMQNPRHLVRRRGQEARLRCSPMKGHSHVYWYRQLPEEGLKFMVYLQKENIIDESGMPKERFSAEFPKEGPSILRIQQVVRGDSAAYFCASSLDRGDEKLFFGSGTQLSVL.